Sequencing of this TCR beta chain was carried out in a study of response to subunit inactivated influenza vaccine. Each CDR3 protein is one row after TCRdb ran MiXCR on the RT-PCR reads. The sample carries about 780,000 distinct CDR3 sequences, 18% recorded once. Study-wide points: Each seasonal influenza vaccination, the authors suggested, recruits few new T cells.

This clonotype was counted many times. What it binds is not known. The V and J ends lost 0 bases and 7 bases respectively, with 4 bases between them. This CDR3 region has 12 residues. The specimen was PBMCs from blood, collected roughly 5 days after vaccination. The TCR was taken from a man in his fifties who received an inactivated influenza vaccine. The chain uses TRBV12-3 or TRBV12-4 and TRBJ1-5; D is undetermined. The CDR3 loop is CASSLARQPQHF. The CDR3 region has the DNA TGTGCCAGCAGTTTAGCGAGGCAGCCCCAGCATTTT.